This TCR beta chain was identified during a study of post-analysis software for immune sequencing data. Study-level findings and limits: TRBV segments more frequent in patients than in controls numbered roughly 5 and included TRBV5-6, TRBV5-1 and TRBV20-1.

This clonotype was seen a handful of times. Its antigen is not identified. Trimming pared 2 bases from V and 5 bases from J, leaving 15 bases between. CDR1 is SQVTM, CDR2 ANQGSEA, per germline. This CDR3 has 14 residues. TCR beta cDNA libraries had unique molecular identifiers. TCRdb passed the PCR reads through MiXCR, listing each CDR3 protein once. The sample holds roughly 870,000 distinct CDR3 sequences, approximately 57% seen once. The J gene is TRBJ2-5, the V gene TRBV29-1, with D unclear. The TCR sequence derives from a girl between 5 and 17 years old with multiple sclerosis. Sequencing used blood. The CDR3 loop is CSVEYGLGKETQYF. The CDR3 DNA sequence: TGCAGCGTTGAATATGGGTTAGGCAAGGAGACCCAGTACTTC.